Detailed here is one T cell receptor (beta chain). Its antigen remains unidentified. These data originate in a study of shared clonotypes between healthy human individuals. Study results and caveats: The study generally estimated greater richness for naive than memory subsets. A limitation of the genetic and exposure-history diversity represented arose from few donors.

Germline values: CDR1 LNHNV, CDR2 YYDKDF (reference sequence). V was pared by 5 bases and J by 5 bases, with 16 bases of the junction left unmatched. CDR3 length: 18 residues. TCRdb's table, derived via immunoSEQ multiplex PCR, lists solely in-frame clones and lacks some. Altogether 2.3 million or so clones are present, more than 80% being singletons, with the ten largest covering 0.35% to 0.45%. The V gene is TRBV15, the J gene TRBJ2-3; 10 nucleotides line up with TRBD2. This receptor was identified in a man younger than 30 in good health. Some clones in this sample may be carry-over from other donors' samples. Input material: naive CD4+ T cells from PBMCs. This sample's subset: CD45RA+ positively selected. CDR3 in amino acids: CATSGHHGLAEGGDTQYF. Written as DNA, the CDR3 is TGTGCCACCAGCGGACACCATGGACTAGCGGAGGGGGGAGATACGCAGTATTTT.